This TCR beta chain was profiled in a study of T cells in Graves' hyperthyroidism and ophthalmopathy. Turning to the study itself: Before treatment of any kind, peripheral blood was taken at initial diagnosis. Study conclusions and caveats: A 13 V-J model separated ophthalmopathy from stable hyperthyroidism.

This clonotype was counted at least ten times. The antigen remains undetermined. CDR1 and CDR2 (germline): MNHEY, SMNVEV (reference sequence). The length of the CDR3 is 11 residues. Between the trimmed V and J ends, which lost 8 bases and 2 bases, there was a span of 5 bases. The diagnostic basis comprised clinical symptoms, serum thyroxine and TRAb, thyroid ultrasound and orbital computed tomography. It was 8.5 to 10 ml of fresh peripheral blood that supplied the PBMCs. Template material for amplifying TCR beta CDR3 regions consisted of RNA transcripts. The primer set for the first-round RT-PCR of the TCR CDR3 was HTBI. TCRdb itself ran the multiplex PCR reads through MiXCR, one entry per CDR3 protein. The repertoire includes hundreds of thousands of distinct CDR3 sequences, under 15% of them detected once, and less than 15% sits in the top ten.

The sample comprised blood. This sequence originates from a man between 18 and 35 years old with Graves' ophthalmopathy. V is TRBV27 and J is TRBJ2-3; D gene ambiguous. CDR3 DNA: TGTGCCAGCTATAACACAGATACGCAGTATTTT. It is translated as CASYNTDTQYF.